This T cell receptor beta chain was identified during a study of blood T cells in healthy people across ages. Findings and limits, study-wide: The CMV status of each donor remained undetermined, and this could have confounded shifts in expanded clonotypes. A greater number of naive CD4+ cells and higher diversity distinguished long-lived donors from aged donors.

This clonotype was found many times. No antigen is known for it. For the second PCR, which ran for roughly 6 to 11 cycles, a sample-barcoded 5' primer and a J-beta primer mix were used. Each CDR3 protein gets one entry after TCRdb re-called the 5' RACE reads with MiXCR. There are around 990,000 distinct CDR3 sequences in the sample; around two fifths occur only once, and over 10% lies in the top ten. Every sample yielded at least 6.5 million isolated PBMCs. Germline CDR1 reads MNHEY; CDR2 reads SMNVEV (reference sequence). The CDR3 has 16 amino acids. The V segment lost 6 bases and the J segment 4 bases; nucleotides outside the gene matches: 10.

This receptor was taken from a man between 18 and 29 years old in good health. The chain recombines TRBV27 with TRBJ2-1; TRBD1 matches at 9 bases. Sequencing was done on a sample of blood. In nucleotides, the CDR3 is TGTGCCAGCAGGCCGGGACAGGGTGTAATTTACAATGAGCAGTTCTTC. Its protein is CASRPGQGVIYNEQFF.